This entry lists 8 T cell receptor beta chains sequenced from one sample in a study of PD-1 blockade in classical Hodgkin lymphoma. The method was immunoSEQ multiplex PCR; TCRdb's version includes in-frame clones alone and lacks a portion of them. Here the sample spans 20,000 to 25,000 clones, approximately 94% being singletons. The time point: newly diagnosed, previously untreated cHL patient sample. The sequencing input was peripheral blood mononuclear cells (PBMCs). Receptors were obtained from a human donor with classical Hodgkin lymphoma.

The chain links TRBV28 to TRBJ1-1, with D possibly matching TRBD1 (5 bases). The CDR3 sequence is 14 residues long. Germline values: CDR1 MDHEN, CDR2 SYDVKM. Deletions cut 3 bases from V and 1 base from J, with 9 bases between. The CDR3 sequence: CASSFGHRNTEAFF. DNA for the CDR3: TGTGCCAGCAGTTTTGGACACCGGAACACTGAAGCTTTCTTT.

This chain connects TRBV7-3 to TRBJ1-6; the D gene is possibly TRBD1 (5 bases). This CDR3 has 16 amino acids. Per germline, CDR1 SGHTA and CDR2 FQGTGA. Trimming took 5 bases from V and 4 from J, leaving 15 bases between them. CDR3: CASSAKSGGYNSPLHF. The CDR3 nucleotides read TGTGCCAGCAGCGCCAAATCGGGGGGTTATAATTCACCCCTCCACTTT.

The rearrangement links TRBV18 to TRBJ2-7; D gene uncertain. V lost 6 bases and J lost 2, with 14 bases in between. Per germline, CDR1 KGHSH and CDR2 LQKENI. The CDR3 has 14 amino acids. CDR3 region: CASSPNDGPYEQYF. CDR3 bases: TGTGCCAGCTCTCCTAACGACGGTCCCTACGAGCAGTACTTC.

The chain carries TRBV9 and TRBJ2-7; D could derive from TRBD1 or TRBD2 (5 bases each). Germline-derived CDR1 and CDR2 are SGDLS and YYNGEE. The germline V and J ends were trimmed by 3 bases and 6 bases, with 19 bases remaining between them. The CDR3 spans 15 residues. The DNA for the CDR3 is TGTGCCAGCAGCGCCATACCGGGGACGGCCGGCGAGCAGTACTTC. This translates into CASSAIPGTAGEQYF.

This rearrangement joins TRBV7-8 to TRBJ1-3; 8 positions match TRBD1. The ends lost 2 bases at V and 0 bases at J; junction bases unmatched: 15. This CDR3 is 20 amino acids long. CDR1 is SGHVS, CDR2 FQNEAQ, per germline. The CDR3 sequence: CASSLSGPDRGFLSGNTIYF. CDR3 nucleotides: TGTGCCAGCAGCTTAAGTGGGCCCGACAGGGGTTTCCTCTCTGGAAACACCATATATTTT.

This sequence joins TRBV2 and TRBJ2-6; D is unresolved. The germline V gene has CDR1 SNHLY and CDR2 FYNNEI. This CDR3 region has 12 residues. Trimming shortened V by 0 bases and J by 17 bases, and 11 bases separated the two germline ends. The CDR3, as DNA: TGTGCCAGCAGTGAAGCGACCGTCTACTTGACTTTC. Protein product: CASSEATVYLTF.

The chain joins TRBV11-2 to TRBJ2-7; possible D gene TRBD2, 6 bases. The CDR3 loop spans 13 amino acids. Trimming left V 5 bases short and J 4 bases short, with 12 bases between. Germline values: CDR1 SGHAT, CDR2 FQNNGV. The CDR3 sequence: CASSPRGPYEQYF. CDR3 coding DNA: TGTGCCAGCAGCCCGCGGGGACCGTACGAGCAGTACTTC.

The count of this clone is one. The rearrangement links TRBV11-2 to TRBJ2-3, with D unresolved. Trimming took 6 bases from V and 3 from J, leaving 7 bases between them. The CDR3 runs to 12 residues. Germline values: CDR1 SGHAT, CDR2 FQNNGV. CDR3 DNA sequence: TGTGCCAGCAGAACGTTTACAGATACGCAGTATTTT. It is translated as CASRTFTDTQYF.